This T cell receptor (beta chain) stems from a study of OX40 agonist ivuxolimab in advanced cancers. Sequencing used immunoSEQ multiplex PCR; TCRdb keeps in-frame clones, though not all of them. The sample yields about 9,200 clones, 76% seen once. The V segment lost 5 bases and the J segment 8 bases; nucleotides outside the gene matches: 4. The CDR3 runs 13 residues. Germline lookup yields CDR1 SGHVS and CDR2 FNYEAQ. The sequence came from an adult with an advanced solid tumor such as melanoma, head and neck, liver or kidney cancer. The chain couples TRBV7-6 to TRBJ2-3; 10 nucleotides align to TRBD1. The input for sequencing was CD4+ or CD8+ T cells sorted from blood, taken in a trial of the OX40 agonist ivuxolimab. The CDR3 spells CASSTRTGGTQYF. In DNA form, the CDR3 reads TGTGCCAGCAGCACCAGGACAGGGGGTACGCAGTATTTT.